A selection of T cell receptor beta chains follows, all from one sample in a study of blood T cell repertoires in COVID-19. TCRdb's copy holds only in-frame clones and misses some; the assay was immunoSEQ multiplex PCR. This repertoire shows approximately 86,000 clones, 80% found once; its top ten account for 10%. The sequenced sample consisted of peripheral blood. These receptors all stem from a woman aged 70 to 79 with acute or convalescent COVID-19. CDR3s include the opening cysteine and the closing phenylalanine or tryptophan. Clone size is not always given. Where it is, it says once, few, many or a class for expanded clones.

v_call clone_size cdr3_aa
TRBV5-4 . CASQREGATDTQYF
TRBV5-1 . CASSLEQGPGSPLHF
TRBV6-5 . CASSRTGSQNYGYTF
TRBV3-1/TRBV3-2 . CASSQVGQGGGYTF
TRBV11-2 few CASSLDWASYEQYF
TRBV4-1 . CASSQTGGRNQPQHF
TRBV27 . CASSRQGANNIQYF
TRBV18 . CASSRAPGQGAQANEKLFF
TRBV9 . CASSPRGQETQYF
TRBV7-8 . CASSVGRDTEAFF
TRBV6-6 . CASSTTGSEQYF
TRBV11-2 once CASSLLITGGGVYNSPLHF
TRBV6-1 . CASSEYLLGTSVTYNEQFF
TRBV5-1 . CASSLGFRSYEQYF
TRBV21-1 few CARTGPIRGTEAFF
TRBV5-6 once CASSLRDPSQGDTQYF
TRBV3-1/TRBV3-2 . CASSRSTGGVATNEKLFF
TRBV5-1 . CASSLGVSSGRVSEQFF
TRBV5-8 . CASSVVGARYEQYF
TRBV29-1 . CSVTGGNLYNEQFF
TRBV7-6 . CASSLGGTSQPQHF
TRBV19 once CASSISPSQTYF
TRBV12-2 . CASRPRAGGRLASTDTQYF
TRBV28 . CASSLSGRYNIQYF
TRBV19 . CASSIAQGAYQPQHF
TRBV5-1 few CASTPPGLAQNEQFF
TRBV3-1/TRBV3-2 . CASSWDQRGNEQFF
TRBV19 once CASREQGTDQPQHF
TRBV30 . CAWSVGPRDRGTEAFF
TRBV9 . CASSGGGADTGELFF
TRBV4-3 . CASSQGGTNEQYF
TRBV30 . CAWRIQGRDEQYF
TRBV28 . CASSQYTEAFF
TRBV18 . CASSPLAGENTIYF
TRBV18 . CASSPGLAGAHEQYF
TRBV27 . CASSRMGLAGGYNEQFF
TRBV10-3 . CAIKDSGSGNTIYF
TRBV5-6 few CASTVGGYEQYF
TRBV5-1 . CASSHGTPEGEQFF
TRBV5-6 . CASSRRTATNGYTF
TRBV9 . CASSVESGGAWEQYF